This TCR beta chain was retrieved from a study of cytotoxic CD8 clonotypes in ibrutinib-treated CLL (dated by TCRdb to about 2021). Background on the whole study: In this cohort, more than 14 patients were treatment-naive and ten to eleven were relapsed/refractory, while some 17 had unmutated IGHV. Partial responses were observed in about 25 patients and complete responses in 2; after a median follow-up of 68 months, remission was maintained in 15 or so patients and progression was observed in approximately 12. Response samples were taken after a median of approximately a year on treatment, ranging from roughly 6 to 36 months. An average of around 260,000 productive templates and some 99,000 productive rearrangements was obtained per sample. Of the 90 or so participants in the trial, about 26 had longitudinal samples available. Cryopreserved peripheral blood mononuclear cells were obtained before treatment, at response, and at either sustained remission or disease progression. Every sample from remission and from progressive disease was obtained while the patients were still on ibrutinib.

Study-wide findings and limitations: Public clonotypes were found to be uncommon and were observed to contract or remain stable during treatment; the increase in clonality was shown to reflect expansion of private clonotypes at ibrutinib response. At baseline, clonality was higher than in age-matched healthy donors and showed a strong correlation with circulating CD8+ T-cell counts. Lymph node repertoires were not examined, and the timing of sampling was not matched between patients in sustained remission and those whose disease progressed. At ibrutinib response clonality went up, during sustained remission it held steady, and at progression it dropped back toward baseline.

As to this clone: Its antigen remains undetermined. No much larger clone exists at a distance of one base, and base qualities are not known.

The time point tag for this specimen amounts to: roughly 23 months on ibrutinib. For TCR beta library preparation, about 2.1 micrograms of genomic DNA were extracted from the cryopreserved PBMCs. Longitudinal blood samples from CLL patients on ibrutinib monotherapy underwent high-throughput TCR beta sequencing. The patients took part in an open-label, single-center phase 2 trial of ibrutinib monotherapy. On a MiSeq, deep resolution sequencing aimed for a depth between 1 in 1 million and 1 in 200,000 T cells, with each clonotype covered approximately 10x on average. The immunoSEQ hsTCRB Kit was used to generate the TCR beta libraries. The published analysis was carried out like this. ImmunoSEQ Data Assistant and ImmunoSEQ Analyzer were used for data analysis, and V, D and J genes were assigned according to IMGT definitions. Clonality was computed as one minus normalized Shannon entropy of productive rearrangement frequencies, ranging from 0 to 1. Public clonotype analysis was restricted to overrepresented clonotypes comprising at least 0.05% of each patient's repertoire. Some 13 age-matched healthy donor repertoires from immuneACCESS were used as controls for clonality. Not all clones reach the TCRdb copy of this immuneACCESS table, which keeps in-frame sequences only. Checked studies attribute under half of the gap to unresolved V genes and leave the rest unexplained. That table furnishes V, J and clone size, whereas the DNA furnished D and trimming. This sample lists 130,000 or so clones; over 75% were detected once. Around 2.1% of the sample comes from the top ten.

The source material was PBMCs, sampled after 24 months of ibrutinib treatment. The TCR was taken from a human donor with chronic lymphocytic leukemia.

The CDR3 protein: CASSTRGRRELFF. The nucleotide sequence is TGTGCCAGCAGCACCCGGGGAAGGAGGGAGCTGTTTTTT. The V and J segments used are TRBV7-2 and TRBJ2-2; TRBD2 is a weak D gene call, 5 bases matching. CDR3 length: 13 amino acids, cysteine to phenylalanine. Of all the DNA, just the CDR3 is kept, 39 bases in frame from base 1. As encoded in the germline V gene, CDR1 is SGHTA while CDR2 is FQGNSA. V is reduced by 5 bases and J by 9 bases, leaving a spacing of 13 bases between them.